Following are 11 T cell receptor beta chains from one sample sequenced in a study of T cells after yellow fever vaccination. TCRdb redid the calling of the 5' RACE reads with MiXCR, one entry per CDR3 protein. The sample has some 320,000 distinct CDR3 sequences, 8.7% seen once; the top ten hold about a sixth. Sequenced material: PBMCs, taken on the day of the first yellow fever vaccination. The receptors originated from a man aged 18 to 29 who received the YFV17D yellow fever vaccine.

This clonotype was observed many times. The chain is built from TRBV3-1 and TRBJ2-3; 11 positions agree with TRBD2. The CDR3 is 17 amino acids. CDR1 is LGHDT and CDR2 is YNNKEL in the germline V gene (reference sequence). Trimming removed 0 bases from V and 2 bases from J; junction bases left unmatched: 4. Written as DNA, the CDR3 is TGTGCCAGCAGCCAAGATCTAGCGGGGGGCCACACAGATACGCAGTATTTT. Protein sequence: CASSQDLAGGHTDTQYF.

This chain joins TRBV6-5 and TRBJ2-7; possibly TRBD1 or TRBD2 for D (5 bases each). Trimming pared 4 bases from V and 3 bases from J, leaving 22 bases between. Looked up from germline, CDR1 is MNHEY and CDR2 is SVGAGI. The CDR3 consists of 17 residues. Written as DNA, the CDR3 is TGTGCCAGCAGTTTCACTCTCAAACCCGGGACGAGCTACGAGCAGTACTTC. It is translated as CASSFTLKPGTSYEQYF.

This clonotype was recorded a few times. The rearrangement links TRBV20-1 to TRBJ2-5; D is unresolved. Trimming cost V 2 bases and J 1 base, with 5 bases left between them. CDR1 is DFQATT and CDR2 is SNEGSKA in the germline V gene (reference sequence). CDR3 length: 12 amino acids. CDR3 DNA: TGCAGTGCTAGATTTGGCCAAGAGACCCAGTACTTC. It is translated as CSARFGQETQYF.

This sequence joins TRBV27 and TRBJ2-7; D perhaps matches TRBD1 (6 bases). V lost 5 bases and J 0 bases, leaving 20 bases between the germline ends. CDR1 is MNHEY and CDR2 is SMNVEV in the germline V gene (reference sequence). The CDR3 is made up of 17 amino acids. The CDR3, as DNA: TGTGCCAGCAGTCCCCTTTCCTCAGGGGCTTTCTCCTACGAGCAGTACTTC. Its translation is CASSPLSSGAFSYEQYF.

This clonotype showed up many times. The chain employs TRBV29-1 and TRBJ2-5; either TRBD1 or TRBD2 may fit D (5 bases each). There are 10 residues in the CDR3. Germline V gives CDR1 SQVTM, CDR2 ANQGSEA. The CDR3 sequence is CSGAGETQYF. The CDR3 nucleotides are TGCAGTGGGGCGGGAGAGACCCAGTACTTC.

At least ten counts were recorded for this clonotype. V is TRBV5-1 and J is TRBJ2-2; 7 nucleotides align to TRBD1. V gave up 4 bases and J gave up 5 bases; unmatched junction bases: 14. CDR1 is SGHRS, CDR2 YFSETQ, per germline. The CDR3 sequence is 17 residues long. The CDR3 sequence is CASSPGQDLTITGELFF. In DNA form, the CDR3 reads TGCGCCAGCAGCCCCGGACAGGACCTGACCATAACCGGGGAGCTGTTTTTT. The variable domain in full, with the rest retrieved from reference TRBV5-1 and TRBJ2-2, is KAGVTQTPRYLIKTRGQQVTLSCSPISGHRSVSWYQQTPGQGLQFLFEYFSETQRNKGNFPGRFSGRQFSNSRSEMNVSTLELGDSALYLCASSPGQDLTITGELFFGEGSRLTVL.

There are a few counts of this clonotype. The CDR3 spells CASSSGQGVTNSPLHF. CDR3 sequence (DNA): TGTGCCAGCAGCTCCGGACAGGGTGTAACTAATTCACCCCTCCACTTT. The J gene is TRBJ1-6, the V gene TRBV11-1; 8 nucleotides match TRBD1. The CDR3 loop spans 16 amino acids. V lost 4 bases, J lost 6 bases, and 8 bases stayed unmatched. Germline CDR1 SGHAT, CDR2 FQDESV (reference sequence).

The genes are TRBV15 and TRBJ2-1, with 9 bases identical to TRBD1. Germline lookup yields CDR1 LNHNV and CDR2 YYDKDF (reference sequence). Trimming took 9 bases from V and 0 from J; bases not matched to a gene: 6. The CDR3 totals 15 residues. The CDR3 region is CATWTGVSSYNEQFF. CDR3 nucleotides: TGTGCCACTTGGACAGGGGTCAGCTCCTACAATGAGCAGTTCTTC.

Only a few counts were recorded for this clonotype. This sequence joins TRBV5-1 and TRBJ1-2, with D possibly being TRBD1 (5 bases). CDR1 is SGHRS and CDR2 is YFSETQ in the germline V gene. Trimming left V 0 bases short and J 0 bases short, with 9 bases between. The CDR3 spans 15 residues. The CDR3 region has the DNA TGCGCCAGCAGCTTGGTTACAGGACCTAACTATGGCTACACCTTC. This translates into CASSLVTGPNYGYTF.

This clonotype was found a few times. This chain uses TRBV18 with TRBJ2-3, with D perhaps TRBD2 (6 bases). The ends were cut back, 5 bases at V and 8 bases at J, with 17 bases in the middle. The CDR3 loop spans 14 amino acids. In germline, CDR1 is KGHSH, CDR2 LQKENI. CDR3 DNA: TGTGCCAGCTCATCGGCCTCGGGAGCCGGTACGCAGTATTTT. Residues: CASSSASGAGTQYF.

CDR3 bases: TGTGCCAGCACTGGGGGGGTACCTTACAATGAGCAGTTCTTC. It encodes CASTGGVPYNEQFF. This chain links TRBV12-3 or TRBV12-4 with TRBJ2-1; 7 bases are a match to TRBD2. The junction had 7 bases not matched to a gene; V was cut back by 7 bases and J by 4 bases. This CDR3 region has 14 residues.